These 26 T cell receptor beta chains share one sample of origin, sequenced in a study of blood T cells in healthy people across ages. A second 7 to 11 cycle PCR used barcoded and J-beta primers. TCRdb re-analysed the 5' RACE reads in MiXCR, keeping a single row per CDR3 protein. The table shows fewer than 1.5 million distinct CDR3 sequences, with 40% to 50% occurring only once. What was sequenced was blood. The receptors come from a woman aged 18-35 years in good health.

V and J are TRBV5-6 and TRBJ2-1, with 9 bases lining up with TRBD2. With 2 bases clipped from V and 4 bases from J, the junction kept 7 bases outside the gene matches. Germline V gene sequence: CDR1 SGHDT, CDR2 YYEEEE. CDR3 length equals 16 residues. Here the CDR3 DNA reads TGTGCCAGCAGCTTAGAATCTAGCGGGAAATACAATGAGCAGTTCTTC. This encodes CASSLESSGKYNEQFF. The full variable domain, in which reference TRBV5-6 and TRBJ2-1 provide the parts outside the CDR3, is DAGVTQSPTHLIKTRGQQVTLRCSPKSGHDTVSWYQQALGQGPQFIFQYYEEEERQRGNFPDRFSGHQFPNYSSELNVNALLLGDSALYLCASSLESSGKYNEQFFGPGTRLTVL.

V and J are TRBV5-6 and TRBJ2-7; D remains ambiguous. CDR1 is SGHDT, CDR2 YYEEEE, per germline. The CDR3 length is 15 residues. Trimming took 0 bases from V and 0 from J, leaving 10 bases between them. CDR3 sequence (DNA): TGTGCCAGCAGCTTGGGGCAGGTTTTCTCCTACGAGCAGTACTTC. Its protein product is CASSLGQVFSYEQYF.

The chain joins TRBV7-2 to TRBJ2-2; either TRBD1 or TRBD2 may fit D (7 bases each). Trimming removed 5 bases from V and 4 bases from J, with 20 bases in between. The CDR3 loop spans 17 amino acids. Germline values: CDR1 SGHTA, CDR2 FQGNSA. CDR3 residues: CASSPQGGTGITGELFF. The CDR3 DNA follows: TGTGCCAGCAGCCCTCAGGGGGGGACTGGAATCACCGGGGAGCTGTTTTTT.

The chain joins TRBV14 to TRBJ2-7; TRBD2 agrees at 8 bases. Germline CDR1 is SGHDN and CDR2 is FVKESK. This CDR3 has 16 amino acids. J lost 2 bases, V lost 4 bases, and 10 bases had no gene match. The CDR3 reads CASSLPRTSRAYEQYF. The DNA of the CDR3 is TGTGCCAGCAGCCTCCCGAGGACTAGCAGAGCCTACGAGCAGTACTTC.

This chain connects TRBV27 to TRBJ2-1; 9 positions match TRBD1. This CDR3 is 12 amino acids long. Per germline, CDR1 MNHEY and CDR2 SMNVEV (reference sequence). V was clipped by 8 bases and J by 7 bases; unmatched bases: 3. CDR3 loop: CASGDRANEQFF. CDR3 bases: TGTGCCAGCGGGGACAGGGCGAATGAGCAGTTCTTC.

This chain links TRBV18 with TRBJ1-2, with a weak D call TRBD1 (6 bases). V gave up 3 bases and J gave up 6 bases, with 17 bases separating them. The germline V gene has CDR1 KGHSH and CDR2 LQKENI. CDR3 length: 15 residues. The CDR3 region is CASSPEDRTSDGYTF. CDR3 DNA sequence: TGTGCCAGCTCACCCGAGGACAGAACCAGCGATGGCTACACCTTC.

V gene TRBV15 combines with J gene TRBJ2-5; D tentatively fits TRBD1 or TRBD2 (5 bases each). Germline V CDR1 and CDR2: LNHNV, YYDKDF (reference sequence). This CDR3 spans 15 amino acids. The V end was cut by 0 bases, the J end by 11 bases, with 19 bases between. This CDR3 reads CATSRDFGGGDEQYF. CDR3 coding DNA: TGTGCCACCAGCAGAGATTTTGGGGGTGGGGATGAGCAGTACTTC. Combining the CDR3 with reference TRBV15 and TRBJ2-5 gives the whole variable domain DAMVIQNPRYQVTQFGKPVTLSCSQTLNHNVMYWYQQKSSQAPKLLFHYYDKDFNNEADTPDNFQSRRPNTSFCFLDIRSPGLGDTAMYLCATSRDFGGGDEQYFGPGTRLLVL.

The V and J genes are TRBV6-1 and TRBJ2-7; no clear D. Looked up from germline, CDR1 is MNHNS and CDR2 is SASEGT. The CDR3 loop spans 14 amino acids. V lost 1 base, J lost 2 bases, and 9 bases lay in between. This CDR3 is CASSEETPPYEQYF. The CDR3 nucleotides read TGTGCCAGCAGTGAAGAAACGCCTCCCTACGAGCAGTACTTC.

This chain uses TRBV11-3 with TRBJ2-3; no clear D. The germline V gene encodes CDR1 SGHNT and CDR2 YENEEA. CDR3 length: 16 amino acids. The ends were cut back, 5 bases at V and 3 bases at J, with 18 bases in the middle. In DNA form, the CDR3 reads TGTGCCAGCAGCACCACCGCTTATGGGCGTACAGATACGCAGTATTTT. Encoded protein: CASSTTAYGRTDTQYF.

This sequence joins TRBV20-1 and TRBJ1-2; no clear D. The CDR3 length is 12 residues. Germline CDR1 DFQATT, CDR2 SNEGSKA (reference sequence). Trimming shortened V by 4 bases and J by 1 base, and 7 bases separated the two germline ends. CDR3 amino acids: CSANTYNYGYTF. The CDR3 DNA reads as TGCAGTGCTAATACATATAACTATGGCTACACCTTC.

This clonotype was picked up a small number of times. J is TRBJ2-7 and V is TRBV5-1; no definite D call. CDR3 size: 15 residues. V lost 4 bases and J lost 0, with 14 bases in between. Per the germline V gene, CDR1 is SGHRS and CDR2 is YFSETQ. The CDR3 DNA is TGCGCCAGCAGCACCGACGGCCGGATCTCCTACGAGCAGTACTTC. Translation: CASSTDGRISYEQYF.

The chain carries TRBV10-3 and TRBJ1-2; perhaps TRBD1 as D (6 bases). Germline loops: CDR1 ENHRY, CDR2 SYGVKD. The CDR3 totals 14 residues. Trimming pared 11 bases from V and 2 bases from J, leaving 18 bases between. CDR3 nucleotides: TGTGCCCTACACCCGGGGGGCGCAAACTATGGCTACACCTTC. Amino acids: CALHPGGANYGYTF.

The chain employs TRBV6-5 and TRBJ2-1; TRBD1 matches 8 bases. V lost 6 bases, J lost 3 bases, and 13 bases stayed unmatched. Germline V gives CDR1 MNHEY, CDR2 SVGAGI. The CDR3 extends over 17 amino acids. The CDR3 sequence: CASSLESDRADYNEQFF. CDR3 coding DNA: TGTGCCAGCAGCCTCGAGTCGGACAGGGCGGACTACAATGAGCAGTTCTTC.

CDR3 bases: TGTGCCACCAGTGATTTAGGCAGGGTTGAGACCCAGTACTTC. It yields the protein CATSDLGRVETQYF. The V and J genes are TRBV24-1 and TRBJ2-7; TRBD1 might be the D (5 bases). The end of the DNA is better explained by TRBJ2-5, so the J call may be wrong. The germline V gene encodes CDR1 KGHDR and CDR2 SFDVKD. The CDR3 is 14 residues long.

The chain recombines TRBV20-1 with TRBJ1-5, with D possibly TRBD1 on 6 matching bases. Between the trimmed V and J ends, which lost 6 bases and 3 bases, there was a span of 18 bases. From germline, CDR1 is DFQATT and CDR2 SNEGSKA (reference sequence). The CDR3 extends over 15 amino acids. CDR3 residues: CSAITRTAINQPQHF. The CDR3 nucleotides read TGCAGTGCAATTACCCGGACAGCAATCAATCAGCCCCAGCATTTT.

V gene TRBV2 combines with J gene TRBJ2-1; D may be TRBD2 (6 bases). This CDR3 region has 13 residues. Germline loops: CDR1 SNHLY, CDR2 FYNNEI. Trimming took off 7 bases at V and 3 bases at J, with 10 bases between the two ends. CDR3 DNA sequence: TGTGCCAGCATGGACTATATCTACAATGAGCAGTTCTTC. Translated, it gives CASMDYIYNEQFF.

The J gene is TRBJ2-2, the V gene TRBV9; D is ambiguous. The germline V and J ends were trimmed by 10 bases and 4 bases, with 11 bases remaining between them. Germline CDR1 SGDLS, CDR2 YYNGEE. CDR3 length: 12 residues. The CDR3 DNA sequence: TGTGCCGCCGGGCGTGTCACCGGGGAGCTGTTTTTT. This encodes CAAGRVTGELFF.

This clonotype appeared a few times. The genes are TRBV6-1 and TRBJ2-7; D possibly corresponds to TRBD2 (6 bases). CDR3 length equals 14 residues. Germline V lookup: CDR1 MNHNS, CDR2 SASEGT. V was pared by 4 bases and J by 4 bases, with 14 bases between. The CDR3 region is CASSVVGGPYEQYF. The CDR3 DNA follows: TGTGCCAGCAGTGTGGTCGGGGGACCTTACGAGCAGTACTTC.

The genes are TRBV2 and TRBJ2-5, with unresolved D. The CDR3 has 14 residues. The germline V and J ends were trimmed by 3 bases and 1 base, with 9 bases remaining between them. From germline, CDR1 is SNHLY and CDR2 FYNNEI. CDR3 protein: CASSDGWPQETQYF. The CDR3 bases are TGTGCCAGCAGTGACGGATGGCCCCAAGAGACCCAGTACTTC. Together with reference TRBV2 and TRBJ2-5, the CDR3 gives the full variable domain: EPEVTQTPSHQVTQMGQEVILRCVPISNHLYFYWYRQILGQKVEFLVSFYNNEISEKSEIFDDQFSVERPDGSNFTLKIRSTKLEDSAMYFCASSDGWPQETQYFGPGTRLLVL.

The V gene is TRBV9, the J gene TRBJ2-1, with D possibly being TRBD1 or TRBD2 (5 bases each). There are 16 residues in the CDR3. Germline-derived CDR1 and CDR2 are SGDLS and YYNGEE. Trimming left V 0 bases short and J 5 bases short, with 15 bases between. CDR3 sequence (DNA): TGTGCCAGCAGCGTAGTGCGTGGGGCGGGCAACAATGAGCAGTTCTTC. Translated, it gives CASSVVRGAGNNEQFF.

The gene calls are TRBV3-1 and TRBJ2-5; weak D call: TRBD2 (5 bases). The germline V gene encodes CDR1 LGHDT and CDR2 YNNKEL (reference sequence). V was pared by 4 bases and J by 5 bases, with 17 bases between. CDR3 length: 15 amino acids. The CDR3 nucleotides read TGTGCCAGCAGCCCGACCGTGAGAAGGGAGGAGACCCAGTACTTC. Protein: CASSPTVRREETQYF.

The rearrangement uses TRBV20-1 and TRBJ2-2; D is uncertain. Germline V CDR1 and CDR2: DFQATT, SNEGSKA (reference sequence). Deletions cut 6 bases from V and 1 base from J, with 24 bases between. The CDR3 has 18 residues. The CDR3 region has the DNA TGCAGTGCCCGCAGTGAGCGCGTTATGCCTAAGAACACCGGGGAGCTGTTTTTT. It is translated as CSARSERVMPKNTGELFF.

This clonotype has a handful of counts. V is TRBV3-1 and J is TRBJ2-7; the D call may be TRBD1 or TRBD2 (5 bases each). Trimming stripped 7 bases from V and 5 bases from J, with 21 bases between. CDR3 length: 15 amino acids. Germline CDR1 reads LGHDT; CDR2 reads YNNKEL (reference sequence). DNA of the CDR3: TGTGCCAGCACCCTGAAAGGGGCAGGGAGCCACGAGCAGTACTTC. It is translated as CASTLKGAGSHEQYF.

The V and J genes are TRBV7-9 and TRBJ2-7; 9 bases agree with TRBD2. V lost 3 bases to trimming and J lost 4 bases; unmatched junction nucleotides: 13. Germline V gene lookup returns CDR1 SEHNR and CDR2 FQNEAQ (reference sequence). The length of the CDR3 is 17 residues. The CDR3 loop is CASSFDRRGTSRYEQYF. CDR3 nucleotide sequence: TGTGCCAGCAGCTTTGATAGAAGGGGGACTAGCCGATACGAGCAGTACTTC.

Only one count was recorded for this clonotype. The chain uses TRBV7-8 and TRBJ2-3; D remains ambiguous. Germline V gene lookup returns CDR1 SGHVS and CDR2 FQNEAQ. Trimming shortened V by 5 bases and J by 3 bases, and 15 bases separated the two germline ends. CDR3 length: 15 residues. The CDR3 DNA reads as TGTGCCAGCAGCCCGTACTTTCTGGGGACAGATACGCAGTATTTT. Amino acids: CASSPYFLGTDTQYF. The full variable domain, its missing parts supplied by reference TRBV7-8 and TRBJ2-3, is GAGVSQSPRYKVAKRGQDVALRCDPISGHVSLFWYQQALGQGPEFLTYFQNEAQLDKSGLPSDRFFAERPEGSVSTLKIQRTQQEDSAVYLCASSPYFLGTDTQYFGPGTRLTVL.

This chain joins TRBV29-1 and TRBJ2-7, with 8 bases aligning to TRBD1. V lost 5 bases and J lost 6; bases outside the gene matches: 9. This CDR3 contains 13 residues. Germline lookup yields CDR1 SQVTM and CDR2 ANQGSEA. In DNA, the CDR3 is TGCAGCGTTTGGACAGGGTTGTCAGCCGAGCAGTACTTC. This gives the protein CSVWTGLSAEQYF.